This TCR beta chain was obtained from a study of blood T cell repertoires in COVID-19. About the research overall: COVID-19 samples collected from the United States, Italy and Spain covered acute and convalescent phases.

Before they entered the study, exposed participants had met a COVID-19 case within 2 weeks. Assay used: immunoSEQ multiplex PCR; TCRdb lists only in-frame clones, some missing. This table holds around 250,000 clones, approximately 90% found once. This clonotype originated in a man between 45 and 60 years old who had been exposed to COVID-19. Sequencing was performed on PBMCs or T cells enriched from blood (not recorded which).

In nucleotides, the CDR3 is TGTGCCAGCAGTGGAAGCGCTTATAATCAGCCCCAGCATTTT. Translation: CASSGSAYNQPQHF. J is TRBJ1-5 and V is TRBV2; D gene ambiguous. This CDR3 comprises 14 residues. Germline V gene lookup returns CDR1 SNHLY and CDR2 FYNNEI. Trimming cost V 4 bases and J 4 bases, with 11 bases left between them.